This T cell receptor (beta chain) was identified during a study of cytomegalovirus exposure and HLA in healthy donors. The PCR was carried out with 60 Vbeta primers and 13 Jbeta primers. TCRdb keeps only in-frame clones here, not all; method: immunoSEQ multiplex PCR. The sample has approximately 110,000 clones. Points on this clone: Its target is not known.

Study conclusions and caveats: Productive status was seen about 90% or about 30% of the time for most TCR beta V segments in an earlier analysis.

The CDR3 consists of 15 residues. V lost 5 bases, J lost 1 base, and 14 bases lay in between. In germline, CDR1 is SGHTA, CDR2 FQGTGA. Sequences were obtained from PBMCs. The J gene is TRBJ2-5, the V gene TRBV7-3; D might be TRBD1 (6 bases). This clonotype originated in a man aged 18-30 years in good health and CMV-seronegative. CDR3 DNA: TGTGCCAGCAGCAAAAACCCGACAGGCCAAGAGACCCAGTACTTC. It encodes CASSKNPTGQETQYF.